This T cell receptor beta chain was obtained from a study of blood T cell repertoires in COVID-19. Overall study: Samples representing acute and convalescent COVID-19 were sourced from the United States, Italy and Spain.

Per the authors' pipeline: Estimated nucleated cell counts came from reference gene primer amplification. TCRdb's table, derived via immunoSEQ multiplex PCR, lists solely in-frame clones and lacks some. V and J calls and clone size are as listed in that table; D and trimming were resolved from the DNA. This table holds approximately 300,000 clones, about 90% found once. Seattle's enrolled individuals joined amid active infection and were then monitored longitudinally. Germline-derived CDR1 and CDR2 are SEHNR and FQNEAQ (reference sequence). This CDR3 is 15 amino acids long. Trimming at V came to 0 bases and at J to 9 bases, leaving 7 bases not matched to a gene.

The V and J genes are TRBV7-9 and TRBJ2-1; 8 bases are shared with TRBD2. The sequenced material came from peripheral blood. The sequence derives from a woman in her thirties with COVID-19, enrolled during active disease. Here the CDR3 DNA reads TGTGCCAGCAGCTTAGCCAATAGCGGGAAGATTGAGCAGTTCTTC. It specifies CASSLANSGKIEQFF.